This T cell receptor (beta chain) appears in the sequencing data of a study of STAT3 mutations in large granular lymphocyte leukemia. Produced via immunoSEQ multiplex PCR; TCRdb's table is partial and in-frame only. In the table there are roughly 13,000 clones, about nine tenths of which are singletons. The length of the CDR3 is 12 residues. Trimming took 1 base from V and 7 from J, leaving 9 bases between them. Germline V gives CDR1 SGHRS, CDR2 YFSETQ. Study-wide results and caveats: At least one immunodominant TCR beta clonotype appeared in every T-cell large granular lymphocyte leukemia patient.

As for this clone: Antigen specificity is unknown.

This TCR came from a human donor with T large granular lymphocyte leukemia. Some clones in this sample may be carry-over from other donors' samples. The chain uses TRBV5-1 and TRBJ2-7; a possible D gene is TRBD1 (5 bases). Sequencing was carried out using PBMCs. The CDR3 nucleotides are TGCGCCAGCAGCTTGAGCTCAGGGGAGCAGTACTTC. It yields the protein CASSLSSGEQYF.